A selection of T cell receptor beta chains follows, all from one sample in a study of Graves' ophthalmopathy and Graves' hyperthyroidism. TCRdb redid the calling of the multiplex PCR reads with MiXCR, one entry per CDR3 protein. The sample has about 600,000 distinct CDR3 sequences; about 35% are singletons. The sequencing sample was made of peripheral blood or thyroid tissue (not recorded which). Source of these receptors: an adult man with Graves' hyperthyroidism. Both conserved end residues are part of each CDR3.

J gene: TRBJ1-2; V gene: TRBV13; CDR3 protein: CASSTQTNVNYGYTF
J gene: TRBJ1-3; V gene: TRBV7-3; CDR3 protein: CASSPWGEETIYF
J gene: TRBJ1-1; V gene: TRBV2; CDR3 protein: CASSEYRGSSEAFF
J gene: TRBJ2-5; V gene: TRBV19; CDR3 protein: CASSILVAELGTQYF
J gene: TRBJ1-4; V gene: TRBV10-3; CDR3 protein: CAIRAGTDAEKLFF
J gene: TRBJ2-7; V gene: TRBV29-1; CDR3 protein: CSVGASGDEQYF
J gene: TRBJ2-7; V gene: TRBV7-4; CDR3 protein: CASKRSGTDNEQYF
J gene: TRBJ1-6; V gene: TRBV12-3/TRBV12-4; CDR3 protein: CASSFRRQGGNSPLHF
J gene: TRBJ2-5; V gene: TRBV29-1; CDR3 protein: CSGEPQGETQYF
J gene: TRBJ1-1; V gene: TRBV6-6; CDR3 protein: CATGSFRIIEAFF
J gene: TRBJ1-4; V gene: TRBV19; CDR3 protein: CTSSTDRSTNEKLFF
J gene: TRBJ2-5; V gene: TRBV5-8; CDR3 protein: CASSLVAGRQETQYF
J gene: TRBJ2-5; V gene: TRBV24-1; CDR3 protein: CATSDVGQRKETQYF